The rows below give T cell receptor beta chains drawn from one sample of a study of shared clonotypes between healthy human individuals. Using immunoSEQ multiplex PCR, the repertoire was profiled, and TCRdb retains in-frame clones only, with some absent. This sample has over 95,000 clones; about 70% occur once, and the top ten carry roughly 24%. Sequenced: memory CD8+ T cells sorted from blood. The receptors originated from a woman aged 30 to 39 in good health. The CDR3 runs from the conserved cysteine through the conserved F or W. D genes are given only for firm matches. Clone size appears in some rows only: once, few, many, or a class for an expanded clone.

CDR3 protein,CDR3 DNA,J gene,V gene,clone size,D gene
CASSLGLGRVGAFF,TGTGCCAGCAGCTTAGGTCTGGGTCGCGTTGGAGCTTTCTTT,TRBJ1-1,TRBV11-2,once,.
CASSLSPDGHSYEQYF,TGTGCCAGCAGTTTATCCCCGGACGGTCACTCCTACGAGCAGTACTTC,TRBJ2-7,TRBV27,.,.
CASSFPNSETQYF,TGTGCCAGCAGTTTTCCGAATAGCGAGACCCAGTACTTC,TRBJ2-5,TRBV28,.,.
CATSILVREAYNEQFF,TGTGCCACCTCCATATTGGTGCGGGAGGCTTACAATGAGCAGTTCTTC,TRBJ2-1,TRBV15,many,TRBD2
CASSLDFSLYNEQFF,TGCGCCAGCAGCTTGGACTTTAGCCTCTACAATGAGCAGTTCTTC,TRBJ2-1,TRBV5-1,.,.
CASRPSGSYEQYF,TGTGCCAGCAGACCTAGCGGCTCCTACGAGCAGTACTTC,TRBJ2-7,TRBV5-4,.,TRBD2
CASSLGPQYQETQYF,TGTGCCAGCAGCTTGGGACCGCAGTACCAAGAGACCCAGTACTTC,TRBJ2-5,TRBV11-2,.,.
CASSGGGGGRPNEKLFF,TGTGCCAGCAGCGGGGGAGGGGGGGGCCGCCCTAATGAAAAACTGTTTTTT,TRBJ1-4,TRBV9,.,.
CASSPTGTVNTEAFF,TGTGCCAGTAGTCCGACCGGGACGGTAAACACTGAAGCTTTCTTT,TRBJ1-1,TRBV19,.,.
CASSSGGLEDTQYF,TGTGCCAGCAGCTCCGGAGGTCTAGAGGATACGCAGTATTTT,TRBJ2-3,TRBV5-5,.,.
CASSPRGGSAYNEQFF,TGTGCCAGCAGCCCACGGGGCGGGAGTGCCTACAATGAGCAGTTCTTC,TRBJ2-1,TRBV7-9,few,TRBD2
CSAYNWNEQFF,TGCAGTGCTTACAACTGGAATGAGCAGTTCTTC,TRBJ2-1,TRBV20-1,.,.
CASSLYRDNSPLHF,TGTGCCAGCAGTTTGTACAGGGATAATTCACCCCTCCACTTT,TRBJ1-6,TRBV27,many,.
CASSFAGIYGYTF,TGTGCCAGCAGCTTCGCAGGGATTTATGGCTACACCTTC,TRBJ1-2,TRBV5-8,.,.
CASSLAISWETQYF,TGTGCCAGCAGCTTAGCGATTAGCTGGGAGACCCAGTACTTC,TRBJ2-5,TRBV11-1,.,.
CASSVWGGSAYEQYF,TGTGCCAGTAGTGTATGGGGCGGAAGCGCCTACGAGCAGTACTTC,TRBJ2-7,TRBV19,few,.
CASSPTGGDYGYTF,TGTGCCAGCAGTCCGACAGGGGGAGACTATGGCTACACCTTC,TRBJ1-2,TRBV28,few,TRBD1
CASSQDREGQETQYF,TGTGCCAGCAGCCAAGACCGGGAGGGCCAAGAGACCCAGTACTTC,TRBJ2-5,TRBV7-9,few,TRBD2
CASSYSPGQGVYEQYF,TGTGCCAGCAGCTATTCTCCGGGACAGGGGGTTTACGAGCAGTACTTC,TRBJ2-7,TRBV7-6,.,TRBD1
CASSPRTSGRDEQFF,TGTGCCAGTAGTCCCAGGACTAGCGGGAGGGATGAGCAGTTCTTC,TRBJ2-1,TRBV19,.,TRBD2
CASSQRETDTQYF,TGTGCCAGCAGCCAGCGGGAGACAGATACGCAGTATTTT,TRBJ2-3,TRBV28,many,TRBD2
CASSQVPGGSFDEQYF,TGCGCCAGCAGCCAAGTCCCGGGTGGGAGCTTCGACGAGCAGTACTTC,TRBJ2-7,TRBV4-1,.,.
CATSRDRELTGELFF,TGTGCCACCAGCAGAGATCGTGAACTCACCGGGGAGCTGTTTTTT,TRBJ2-2,TRBV15,many,.
CAWSVLNEKLFF,TGTGCCTGGAGTGTACTAAACGAAAAACTGTTTTTT,TRBJ1-4,TRBV30,.,.
CASTLGGAYGYTF,TGTGCCAGCACGCTGGGGGGGGCCTATGGCTACACCTTC,TRBJ1-2,TRBV28,few,.
CASSQAYRDEAFF,TGTGCCAGCAGCCAAGCATACAGGGATGAAGCTTTCTTT,TRBJ1-1,TRBV7-2,.,.
CAATGGSPRSYEQYF,TGTGCAGCGACAGGGGGCTCGCCCCGATCCTACGAGCAGTACTTC,TRBJ2-7,TRBV7-9,.,TRBD1
CASSSGQKNEKLFF,TGTGCCAGCAGTTCCGGACAGAAGAATGAAAAACTGTTTTTT,TRBJ1-4,TRBV28,.,.
CATSRVGGARQPQHF,TGTGCCACCAGCAGAGTCGGGGGGGCGCGTCAGCCCCAGCATTTT,TRBJ1-5,TRBV15,.,.
CASSSASLTEQYF,TGTGCCAGCAGCTCCGCCTCTCTGACCGAGCAGTACTTC,TRBJ2-7,TRBV11-2,.,.
CASSLGTGYNEQFF,TGTGCCAGCAGTTTAGGGACAGGGTACAATGAGCAGTTCTTC,TRBJ2-1,TRBV28,.,TRBD1
CASRSGTGEIEKLFF,TGTGCCAGCAGGTCCGGGACAGGGGAAATTGAAAAACTGTTTTTT,TRBJ1-4,TRBV6-6,few,TRBD1
CASKGQSREQYF,TGTGCCAGCAAAGGACAGAGTAGGGAGCAGTACTTC,TRBJ2-7,TRBV27,.,.
CASSLGLAYEQYF,TGTGCCAGCAGCTTGGGACTAGCTTACGAGCAGTACTTC,TRBJ2-7,TRBV11-2,.,TRBD2
CASSVDGTSSYEQYF,TGTGCCAGCAGCGTAGATGGGACTAGCTCCTACGAGCAGTACTTC,TRBJ2-7,TRBV9,.,TRBD2
CASSLTASGIYNEQFF,TGTGCCAGCAGCTTGACGGCTAGCGGGATATACAATGAGCAGTTCTTC,TRBJ2-1,TRBV5-6,.,TRBD2
CSGGRTANTEAFF,TGCAGCGGAGGAAGGACAGCTAACACTGAAGCTTTCTTT,TRBJ1-1,TRBV29-1,.,.
CASSIGAGRVAAYEQYF,TGTGCCAGTAGTATAGGGGCTGGTCGGGTAGCAGCCTACGAGCAGTACTTC,TRBJ2-7,TRBV19,.,.
CASSQVRHLSYEQYF,TGTGCCAGCAGCCAAGTTCGGCACCTCTCCTACGAGCAGTACTTC,TRBJ2-7,TRBV4-2,.,.
CASRILAGVGNEQFF,TGTGCCAGTAGAATACTAGCGGGAGTTGGTAATGAGCAGTTCTTC,TRBJ2-1,TRBV19,.,TRBD2
CASSLGLAYNEQFF,TGTGCCAGCAGCTTGGGGCTAGCGTACAATGAGCAGTTCTTC,TRBJ2-1,TRBV5-8,.,.
CASSPISTRPGELFF,TGTGCCAGCAGCCCTATCTCGACCAGACCCGGGGAGCTGTTTTTT,TRBJ2-2,TRBV7-9,once,.
CASSQEGAGDPYEQYF,TGTGCCAGCAGCCAAGAAGGGGCGGGAGATCCCTACGAGCAGTACTTC,TRBJ2-7,TRBV4-1,many,TRBD2
CASSFGAGGPYTGELFF,TGTGCCAGCAGTTTCGGGGCGGGAGGGCCATACACCGGGGAGCTGTTTTTT,TRBJ2-2,TRBV27,.,TRBD2
CASSFGGLAGAFTIYEQYF,TGTGCCAGCAGTTTCGGTGGGCTGGCTGGCGCCTTTACAATCTACGAGCAGTACTTC,TRBJ2-7,TRBV28,.,.
CAISEGTAYGYTF,TGTGCCATCAGTGAGGGGACAGCCTATGGCTACACCTTC,TRBJ1-2,TRBV10-3,.,TRBD1
CASTNSVSEQYF,TGTGCCAGCACCAACTCCGTCAGCGAGCAGTACTTC,TRBJ2-7,TRBV27,few,.
CSVPIWGDYGYTF,TGCAGCGTCCCTATTTGGGGGGACTATGGCTACACCTTC,TRBJ1-2,TRBV29-1,once,.
CASSLWGDYTEAFF,TGTGCCAGCAGCTTATGGGGCGATTACACTGAAGCTTTCTTT,TRBJ1-1,TRBV11-2,few,.
CASSFRAGMDTQYF,TGTGCCAGCAGTTTTAGGGCGGGAATGGATACGCAGTATTTT,TRBJ2-3,TRBV7-6,few,.
CASSRQDRAGNQPQHF,TGTGCCAGCAGCCGTCAGGACAGGGCGGGCAATCAGCCCCAGCATTTT,TRBJ1-5,TRBV4-2,.,TRBD1
CASSGDEGYGYTF,TGTGCCAGCAGCGGCGACGAAGGATATGGCTACACCTTC,TRBJ1-2,TRBV5-4,many,.
CASLLFGSGANVLTF,TGTGCCAGTCTCCTTTTTGGCTCTGGGGCCAACGTCCTGACTTTC,TRBJ2-6,TRBV13,.,.
CASSSGTGPQETQYF,TGTGCCAGCAGTTCCGGGACAGGTCCGCAAGAGACCCAGTACTTC,TRBJ2-5,TRBV2,.,TRBD1
CASSMGPRGQDLVSYEQYF,TGTGCCAGTAGTATGGGGCCCCGAGGTCAGGACCTTGTTTCCTACGAGCAGTACTTC,TRBJ2-7,TRBV19,.,.
CASSESSFYEQYF,TGTGCCAGCAGTGAATCGTCTTTCTACGAGCAGTACTTC,TRBJ2-7,TRBV25-1,.,.
CASSPGTGGFYEQYF,TGTGCCAGTAGTCCTGGGACAGGGGGCTTCTACGAGCAGTACTTC,TRBJ2-7,TRBV19,.,TRBD1